This T cell receptor beta chain was retrieved from a study of vaccination and CD4 T cells after COVID-19. This sample's treatment: approximately 11-day PBMC culture with coronavirus spike peptide pools or control peptides (ViraFEST assay). Spanning March to December 2020, the positive PCR dates came before US Alpha, Beta and Delta variants. Days 3 and 7 saw half the medium replaced with fresh IL-2 medium. Oncomine TCR Beta short-read sequencing was applied to DNA from cultured CD4+ T cells. The authors extracted genomic DNA from cultured CD4+ T cells. A single record per CDR3 protein comes from TCRdb applying MiXCR to the PCR reads. Altogether tens of thousands of distinct CDR3 sequences are present, over 40% being singletons, with the ten largest covering roughly 4.9%. Remarks on this clonotype: The antigen remains unidentified.

The clonotype was recovered from a human donor who had recovered from COVID-19. Source material: CD4+ T cells from blood, cultured in vitro.

The CDR3 nucleotides are TGTGCCAGCAGTACCCCGACAGACCCAGGGTTTCCCCTCCACTTT. Residues: CASSTPTDPGFPLHF. The chain combines TRBV28 with TRBJ1-6; tentative D call: TRBD1 (5 bases). V was shortened by 5 bases and J by 13 bases, with 21 bases between the two germline ends. Germline V gene lookup returns CDR1 MDHEN and CDR2 SYDVKM. This CDR3 has 15 residues.